The 11 T cell receptor beta chains in this list originate from one sample, sequenced in a study of T cells in Graves' hyperthyroidism and ophthalmopathy. RNA transcripts served as the template for amplifying TCR beta CDR3 regions. TCR CDR3 underwent first-round RT-PCR with the HTBI primer set. TCRdb ran MiXCR on the multiplex PCR reads and lists one entry per CDR3 protein. The table lists approximately 600,000 distinct CDR3 sequences, 15% to 20% of them singletons, with around 4% in the top ten. The material sequenced was blood. The receptors were gathered from a woman aged 30 to 39 with Graves' hyperthyroidism.

This clonotype has only one observation. This may come from a read error, since a much larger clone is one base off. The gene calls are TRBV11-2 and TRBJ2-7; tentatively, D is TRBD1 (5 bases). Per the germline V gene, CDR1 is SGHAT and CDR2 is FQNNGV. The CDR3 extends over 14 amino acids. The CDR3 region is CASSGHALSYGQYF. DNA of the CDR3: TGTGCCAGCAGTGGACACGCCCTCTCCTACGGGCAGTACTTC.

Only a few counts were recorded for this clonotype. The gene calls are TRBV28 and TRBJ2-7; the match to TRBD2 covers 11 bases. J was trimmed by 3 bases and V by 5 bases; bases with no gene match: 3. The CDR3 consists of 14 residues. Germline V gene data show CDR1 as MDHEN and CDR2 as SYDVKM. As DNA, the CDR3 is TGTGCCAGCAGTCGACTAGCGGGACACTACGAGCAGTACTTC. As protein: CASSRLAGHYEQYF.

J is TRBJ2-1 and V is TRBV20-1, with 11 bases identical to TRBD2. The germline CDR1 and CDR2 sequences are DFQATT and SNEGSKA (reference sequence). With V trimmed by 3 bases and J by 8 bases, 15 bases remained unmatched. The CDR3 sequence is 17 residues long. CDR3 loop: CSARPWGGLAGGYEQFF. Written as DNA, the CDR3 is TGCAGTGCTAGGCCATGGGGAGGGCTAGCGGGAGGTTATGAGCAGTTCTTC.

There are a few counts of this clonotype. The rearrangement links TRBV5-1 to TRBJ2-3; D call uncertain. Per the germline V gene, CDR1 is SGHRS and CDR2 is YFSETQ. V shed 3 bases and J shed 8 bases, with 13 bases lying between them. The CDR3 contains 13 residues. This chain's CDR3 is CASSSQGDSTQYF. DNA for the CDR3: TGCGCCAGCAGCTCCCAAGGAGACTCTACGCAGTATTTT.

This clonotype was detected ten times or more. The chain uses TRBV18 and TRBJ1-2; 7 nucleotides match TRBD1. Germline lookup yields CDR1 KGHSH and CDR2 LQKENI. The trim removed 0 bases at V and 6 bases at J, leaving 4 bases unmatched. The CDR3 sequence is 14 residues long. Here the CDR3 reads CASSPPARGNGYTF. The DNA for the CDR3 is TGTGCCAGCTCACCACCGGCCAGGGGGAATGGCTACACCTTC.

This clonotype showed up just a few times. The chain couples TRBV29-1 to TRBJ2-3; D is uncertain. Trimming shortened V by 3 bases and J by 0 bases, and 10 bases separated the two germline ends. Germline V gene sequence: CDR1 SQVTM, CDR2 ANQGSEA. This CDR3 is 14 amino acids long. The CDR3 coding sequence is TGCAGCGTTGATTTGGCAGCTAGCACAGATACGCAGTATTTT. Translation gives CSVDLAASTDTQYF.

This clonotype was seen ten or more times. This sequence joins TRBV7-2 and TRBJ2-3, with TRBD2 matching 12 bases. The CDR3 consists of 16 residues. Germline CDR1 and CDR2: SGHTA and FQGNSA. V shed 4 bases and J 4 bases; nucleotides not matched to a gene: 6. CDR3 DNA: TGTGCCAGCAGCTCCCCTAGCGGGAGGGTTCCAGATACGCAGTATTTT. Translation: CASSSPSGRVPDTQYF.

The chain uses TRBV7-9 and TRBJ1-1, with TRBD1 matching 10 bases. V gave up 4 bases and J gave up 4 bases; unmatched junction bases: 12. The germline CDR1 and CDR2 sequences are SEHNR and FQNEAQ (reference sequence). CDR3 size: 17 residues. Here the CDR3 reads CASSSHPRRTGGTEAFF. In DNA form, the CDR3 reads TGTGCCAGCAGCTCCCACCCACGCCGGACAGGGGGCACTGAAGCTTTCTTT.

This clonotype was picked up a small number of times. The J gene is TRBJ2-5, the V gene TRBV4-3; D perhaps matches TRBD2 (5 bases). Germline V CDR1 and CDR2: LGHNA, YSLEER. V shed 0 bases and J shed 0 bases, with 5 bases lying between them. This CDR3 spans 14 amino acids. The CDR3 sequence: CASSQDGDQETQYF. The CDR3 region has the DNA TGCGCCAGCAGCCAAGACGGGGACCAAGAGACCCAGTACTTC.

Turning to this clonotype: A much larger clone differs by one base, so this may be a read error. In nucleotides, the CDR3 is TGTGCCTGGAGTGTAAGGAAGAGCGGACTCGCGAACACCGGGGAGCTGTTTTTT. This gives the protein CAWSVRKSGLANTGELFF. The rearrangement joins TRBV30 to TRBJ2-2, with D perhaps matching TRBD2 (5 bases). V was cut by 0 bases and J by 0 bases, with 17 bases left in between. This CDR3 has 18 amino acids. From germline, CDR1 is GTSNPN and CDR2 SVGIG (reference sequence).

This clonotype was observed a handful of times. V usage is TRBV29-1 and J usage is TRBJ2-7, with D possibly being TRBD1 (5 bases). Trimming removed 5 bases from V and 4 bases from J, with 12 bases in between. The germline V gene has CDR1 SQVTM and CDR2 ANQGSEA. The length of the CDR3 is 12 residues. CDR3 loop: CSVLTARYEQYF. The CDR3 nucleotides read TGCAGCGTTCTGACAGCGAGATACGAGCAGTACTTC.